The sequence of this TCR beta chain was determined in a study of CD8+ T cells in alopecia areata. The authors extracted RNA and reverse transcribed it into cDNA as the sequencing template. Profiling relied on immunoSEQ multiplex PCR, and the TCRdb table lists in-frame clones only, not all of them. The sample lists roughly 200,000 clones, over 55% occurring once. This CDR3 spans 15 amino acids. CDR1 KGHSH and CDR2 LQKENI come from the germline V gene. V trimming: 5 bases; J trimming: 1 base; junction bases outside the gene matches: 8. Sequenced here: CD4+ T cells sorted from blood, sampled at week 0. The sequence came from a human donor with alopecia areata. The rearrangement joins TRBV18 to TRBJ2-7, with 7 positions matching TRBD1. The CDR3 loop reads CASSVTGSTSYEQYF. DNA of the CDR3: TGTGCCAGCTCAGTGACAGGGTCAACTTCCTACGAGCAGTACTTC.